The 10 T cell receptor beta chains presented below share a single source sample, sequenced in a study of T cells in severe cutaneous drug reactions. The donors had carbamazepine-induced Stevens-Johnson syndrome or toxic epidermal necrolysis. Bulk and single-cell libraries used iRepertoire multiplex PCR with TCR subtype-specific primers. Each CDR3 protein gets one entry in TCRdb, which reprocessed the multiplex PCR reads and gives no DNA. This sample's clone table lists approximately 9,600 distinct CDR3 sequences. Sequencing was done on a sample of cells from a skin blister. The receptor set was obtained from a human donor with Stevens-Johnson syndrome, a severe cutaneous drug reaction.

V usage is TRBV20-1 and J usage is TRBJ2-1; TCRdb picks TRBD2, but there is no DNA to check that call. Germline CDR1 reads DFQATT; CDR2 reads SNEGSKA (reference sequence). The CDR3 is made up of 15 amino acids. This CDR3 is CSADPASGTYNEQFF.

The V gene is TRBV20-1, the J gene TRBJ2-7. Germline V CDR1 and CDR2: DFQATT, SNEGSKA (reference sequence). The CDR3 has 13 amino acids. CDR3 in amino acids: CSAEDSSVGEQYF.

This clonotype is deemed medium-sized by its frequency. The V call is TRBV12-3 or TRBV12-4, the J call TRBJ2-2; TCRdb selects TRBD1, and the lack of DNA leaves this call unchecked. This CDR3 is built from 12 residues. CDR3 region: CASSGGGGELFF.

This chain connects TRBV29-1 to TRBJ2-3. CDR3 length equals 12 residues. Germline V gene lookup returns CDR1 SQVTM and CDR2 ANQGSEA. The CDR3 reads CSVESGTDTQYF.

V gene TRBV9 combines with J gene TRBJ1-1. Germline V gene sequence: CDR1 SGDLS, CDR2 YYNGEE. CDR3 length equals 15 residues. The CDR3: CASSVDVGLNTEAFF.

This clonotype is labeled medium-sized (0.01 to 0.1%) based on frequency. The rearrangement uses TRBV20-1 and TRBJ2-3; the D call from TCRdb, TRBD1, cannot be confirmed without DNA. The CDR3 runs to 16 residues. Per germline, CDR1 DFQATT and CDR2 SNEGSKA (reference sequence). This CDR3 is CSARDQRGPGQDTQYF.

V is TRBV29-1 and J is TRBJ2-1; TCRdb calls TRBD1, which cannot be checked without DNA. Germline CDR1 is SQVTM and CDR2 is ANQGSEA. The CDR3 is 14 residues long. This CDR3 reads CSAPPKGSNNEQFF.

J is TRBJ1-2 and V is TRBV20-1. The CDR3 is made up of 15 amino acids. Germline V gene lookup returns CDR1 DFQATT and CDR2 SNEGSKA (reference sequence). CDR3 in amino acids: CSARDREGGRYGYTF.

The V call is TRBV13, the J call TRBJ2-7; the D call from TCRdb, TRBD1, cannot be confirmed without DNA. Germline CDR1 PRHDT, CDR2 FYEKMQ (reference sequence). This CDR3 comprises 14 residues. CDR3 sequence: CASSPGEDRGEQYF.

The CDR3 sequence: CASSFLSTGTRNTIYF. This chain joins TRBV12-3 or TRBV12-4 and TRBJ1-3; the D gene TCRdb calls, TRBD1, cannot be checked with no DNA. The length of the CDR3 is 16 residues.